The 4 T cell receptor beta chains reported below all come from one sample, sequenced in a study of blood T cells in healthy people across ages. PCR was performed a second time for 7 to 11 cycles using a sample-barcoded 5' primer and a J-beta primer mix. TCRdb recomputed calls from the 5' RACE reads with MiXCR, one row per CDR3 protein. This sample has around 1,000,000 distinct CDR3 sequences, with roughly 24% found just once. This sample also appeared in a second study, on T cells of mothers and their children.

The sequencing sample was made of blood. The receptors were gathered from a girl aged 2 to 10 in good health.

CDR3 DNA: TGTGCCAGCAGCCTGACTAGTCAGTACAATGAGCAGTTCTTC. Its protein is CASSLTSQYNEQFF. The rearrangement joins TRBV3-1 to TRBJ2-1, with a tentative D call TRBD2 (6 bases). Trimming left V 4 bases short and J 4 bases short, with 11 bases between. There are 14 residues in the CDR3. The germline V gene has CDR1 LGHDT and CDR2 YNNKEL (reference sequence).

This clonotype was counted between two and nine times. The CDR3 loop is CASSHSDYEQYF. The CDR3, as DNA: TGTGCCAGCAGCCACAGCGACTACGAGCAGTACTTC. V and J are TRBV14 and TRBJ2-7; D remains unclear. The CDR3 loop spans 12 amino acids. Germline V gene lookup returns CDR1 SGHDN and CDR2 FVKESK. Trimming stripped 3 bases from V and 3 bases from J, with 6 bases between.

A few counts support this clonotype. This chain joins TRBV7-9 and TRBJ2-1; no clear D gene. With 8 bases removed from V and 7 bases from J, the gap between germline ends came to 6 bases. The CDR3 runs to 10 residues. In germline, CDR1 is SEHNR, CDR2 FQNEAQ (reference sequence). In nucleotides, the CDR3 is TGTGCCAGCGGGCAGAATGAGCAGTTCTTC. Translating it yields CASGQNEQFF.

The chain combines TRBV27 with TRBJ1-5; D call uncertain. From germline, CDR1 is MNHEY and CDR2 SMNVEV (reference sequence). V shed 1 base and J shed 6 bases, with 7 bases lying between them. The CDR3 runs to 13 residues. The CDR3 sequence is CASSLLWAQPQHF. The CDR3 coding sequence is TGTGCCAGCAGTTTATTATGGGCTCAGCCCCAGCATTTT.